This TCR beta chain was captured by sequencing in a study of blood T cell repertoires in COVID-19 (TCRdb year 2020). For context, the study as a whole: The collaborator samples originated in the United States, Italy and Spain and spanned the acute and convalescent phases of COVID-19. The prospective study material was composed of cDNA or gDNA derived from T cells, B-cell-depleted T cells, or PBMCs. The dataset comprised deeply sampled blood TCRbeta repertoires from subjects exposed to, actively infected with, or recovered from COVID-19. The repertoires were released in a freely available public database intended as a resource for research on the immune response to SARS-CoV-2. Samples came from the ongoing ImmuneRACE study (first 160 participants) plus 1,254 subjects from 6 global collaborators. A de-identified subject ID, COVID-19 status, age in years and sex were almost always included in the sample metadata. Where HLA class I and class II types were available, the types were taken from metadata supplied by the sample provider, not from assay-based typing. General findings and caveats noted by the study authors: The quantity of clinical and demographic metadata differed by source and by participant and was supplied without curation.

The collaborating institutions used their own protocols to collect whole blood in K2EDTA tubes. For TCRbeta analysis, collaborators shipped samples in one of three forms: frozen whole blood, isolated PBMCs, or DNA extracted from either of those sample types. A remark on this clone: Its antigen is unknown. The record has no base qualities; no much larger clone is one base away.

The immunoSEQ Assay, a bias-controlled multiplex PCR, was used to amplify TCRbeta CDR3 regions from genomic DNA. On the authors' methods: The number of nucleated cells in each sample was estimated from the amplification of reference gene primers within the assay. Sequence reads were collapsed and filtered to measure the absolute abundance of every unique TCRbeta CDR3 rearrangement. For each sample, productive Simpson clonality was calculated as the square root of Simpson's diversity index over productive rearrangements. TCRdb obtained this table from immuneACCESS and retained in-frame rearrangements with V and J assigned. These tables miss some clones; where compared with another copy, unresolved V genes account for less than half of the shortfall, and the remainder is unexplained. D and trimming were read from the DNA, whereas the V and J calls and clone size are those reported in that table. The sample table records a few hundred thousand clones; 85% of these occur just once. The leading ten clones occupy roughly 3.6% of the sample.

Specimen: peripheral blood. The receptor was derived from a woman younger than 30 with acute or convalescent COVID-19.

In nucleotides, the sequence is TGTGCCGGGAGCTCCCATCCCGGTGGCTACACCTTC. Its protein product is CAGSSHPGGYTF. Recombination joined TRBV15 with TRBJ1-2; the D gene lacks a confident call. The germline V gene (reference sequence) provides CDR1 LNHNV and CDR2 YYDKDF. V loses 11 bases of germline sequence and J loses 7 bases, and the interval between the two ends is 17 bases. The CDR3 runs 12 amino acids, cysteine and phenylalanine included. Only CDR3 DNA is held: 36 bases, read in frame from base 1.